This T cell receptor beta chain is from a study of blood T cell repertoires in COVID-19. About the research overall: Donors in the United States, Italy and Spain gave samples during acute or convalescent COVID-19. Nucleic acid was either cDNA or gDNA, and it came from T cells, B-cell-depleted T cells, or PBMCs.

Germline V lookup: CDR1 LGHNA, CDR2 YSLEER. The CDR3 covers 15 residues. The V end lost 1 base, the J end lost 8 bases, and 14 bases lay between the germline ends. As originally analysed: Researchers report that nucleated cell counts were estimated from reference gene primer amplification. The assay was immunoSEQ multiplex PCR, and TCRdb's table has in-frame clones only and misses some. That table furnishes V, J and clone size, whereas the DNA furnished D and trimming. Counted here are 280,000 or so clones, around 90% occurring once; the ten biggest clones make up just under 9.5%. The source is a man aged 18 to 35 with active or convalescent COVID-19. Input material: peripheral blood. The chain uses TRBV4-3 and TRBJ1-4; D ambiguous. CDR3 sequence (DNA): TGCGCCAGCAGCCAAGTGGCAGCAAGAGGGGAAAAACTGTTTTTT. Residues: CASSQVAARGEKLFF.